One T cell receptor beta chain is described in this entry. The data are from a study of blood T cell repertoires in COVID-19. Produced via immunoSEQ multiplex PCR; TCRdb's table is partial and in-frame only. The sample lists 200,000 to 250,000 clones, roughly nine tenths occurring once. V lost 1 base, J lost 8 bases, and 17 bases lay in between. The CDR3 loop spans 15 amino acids. Germline CDR1 reads LGHDT; CDR2 reads YNNKEL (reference sequence). The participants were between roughly 18 and 89 years old and came from under 25 US areas. This chain joins TRBV3-1 (or the pseudogene TRBV3-2) and TRBJ1-2, with D possibly being TRBD1 (6 bases). Sequenced material: PBMCs or T cells enriched from blood (not recorded which). The sequence derives from a man in his thirties or forties who had recovered from COVID-19. The CDR3 DNA follows: TGTGCCAGCAGCCAAGGGGTTAACAGGGTCGGAGGCTACACCTTC. Protein sequence: CASSQGVNRVGGYTF.